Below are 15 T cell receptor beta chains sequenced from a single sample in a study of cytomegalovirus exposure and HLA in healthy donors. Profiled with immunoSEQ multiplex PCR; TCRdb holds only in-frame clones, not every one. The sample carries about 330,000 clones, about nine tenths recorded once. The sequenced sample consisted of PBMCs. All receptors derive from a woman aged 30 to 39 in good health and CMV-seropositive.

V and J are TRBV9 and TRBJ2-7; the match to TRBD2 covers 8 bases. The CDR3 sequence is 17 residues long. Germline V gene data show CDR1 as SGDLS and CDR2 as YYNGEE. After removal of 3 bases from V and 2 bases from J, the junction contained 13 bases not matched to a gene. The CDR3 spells CASSATGTSPPTYEQYF. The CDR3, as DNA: TGTGCCAGCAGCGCGACCGGGACTAGTCCGCCGACCTACGAGCAGTACTTC.

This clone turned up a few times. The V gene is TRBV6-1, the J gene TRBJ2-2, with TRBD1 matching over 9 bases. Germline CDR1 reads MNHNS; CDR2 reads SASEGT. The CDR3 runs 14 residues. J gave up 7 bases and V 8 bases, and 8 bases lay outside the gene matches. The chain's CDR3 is CASGRQGESGELFF. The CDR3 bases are TGTGCCAGCGGACGACAGGGGGAGAGCGGGGAGCTGTTTTTT.

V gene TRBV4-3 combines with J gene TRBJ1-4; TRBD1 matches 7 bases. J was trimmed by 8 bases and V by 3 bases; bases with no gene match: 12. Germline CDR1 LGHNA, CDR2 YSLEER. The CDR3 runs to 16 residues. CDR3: CASSQGPGQRSEKLFF. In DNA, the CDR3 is TGCGCCAGCAGCCAGGGTCCGGGACAGAGAAGCGAAAAACTGTTTTTT.

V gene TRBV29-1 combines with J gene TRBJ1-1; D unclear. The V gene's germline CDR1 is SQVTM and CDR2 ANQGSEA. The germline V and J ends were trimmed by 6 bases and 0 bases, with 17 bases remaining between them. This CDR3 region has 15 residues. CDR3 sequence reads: CSVPRWNRMNTEAFF. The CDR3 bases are TGCAGCGTCCCCAGATGGAACAGAATGAACACTGAAGCTTTCTTT. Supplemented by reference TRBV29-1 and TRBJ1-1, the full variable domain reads SAVISQKPSRDICQRGTSLTIQCQVDSQVTMMFWYRQQPGQSLTLIATANQGSEATYESGFVIDKFPISRPNLTFSTLTVSNMSPEDSSIYLCSVPRWNRMNTEAFFGQGTRLTVV.

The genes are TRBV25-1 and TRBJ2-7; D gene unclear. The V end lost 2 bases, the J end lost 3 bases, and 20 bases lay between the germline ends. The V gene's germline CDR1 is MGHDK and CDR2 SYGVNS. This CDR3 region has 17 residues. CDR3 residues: CASSEDCKVFSFYEQYF. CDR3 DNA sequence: TGTGCCAGCAGTGAAGATTGTAAGGTGTTTAGCTTCTACGAGCAGTACTTC.

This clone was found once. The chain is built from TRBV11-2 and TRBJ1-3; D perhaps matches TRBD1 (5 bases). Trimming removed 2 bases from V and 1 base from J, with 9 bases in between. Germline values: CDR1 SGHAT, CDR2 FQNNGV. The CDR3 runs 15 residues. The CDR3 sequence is CASSLWGVSGNTIYF. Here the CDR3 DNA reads TGTGCCAGCAGCTTATGGGGGGTATCTGGAAACACCATATATTTT.

This CDR3 is CASSQEPPGLNSPLHF. Here the CDR3 DNA reads TGCGCCAGCAGCCAAGAACCCCCAGGACTTAATTCACCCCTCCACTTT. The J gene is TRBJ1-6, the V gene TRBV4-3; D remains unclear. V lost 0 bases and J 6 bases, leaving 12 bases between the germline ends. CDR3 length equals 16 residues. Germline lookup yields CDR1 LGHNA and CDR2 YSLEER.

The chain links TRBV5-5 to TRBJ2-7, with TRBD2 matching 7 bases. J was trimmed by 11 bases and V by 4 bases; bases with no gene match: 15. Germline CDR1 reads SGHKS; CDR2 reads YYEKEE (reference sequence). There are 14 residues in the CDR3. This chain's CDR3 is CASSRPQRTREEYF. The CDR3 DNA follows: TGTGCCAGCAGCAGACCCCAGCGGACTAGGGAGGAGTACTTC. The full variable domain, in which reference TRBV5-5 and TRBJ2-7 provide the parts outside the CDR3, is DAGVTQSPTHLIKTRGQQVTLRCSPISGHKSVSWYQQVLGQGPQFIFQYYEKEERGRGNFPDRFSARQFPNYSSELNVNALLLGDSALYLCASSRPQRTREEYFGPGTRLTVT.

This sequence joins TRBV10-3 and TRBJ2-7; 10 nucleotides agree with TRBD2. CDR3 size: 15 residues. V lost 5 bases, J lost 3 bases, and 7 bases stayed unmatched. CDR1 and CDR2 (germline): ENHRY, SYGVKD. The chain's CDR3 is CAISRGASGGYEQYF. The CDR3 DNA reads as TGTGCCATCAGTAGAGGGGCTAGCGGGGGCTACGAGCAGTACTTC.

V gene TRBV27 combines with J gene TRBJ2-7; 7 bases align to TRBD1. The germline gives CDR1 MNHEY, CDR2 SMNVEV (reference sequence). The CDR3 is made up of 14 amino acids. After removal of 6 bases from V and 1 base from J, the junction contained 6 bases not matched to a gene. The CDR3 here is CASSPGTASYEQYF. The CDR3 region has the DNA TGTGCCAGCAGCCCCGGGACAGCTTCCTACGAGCAGTACTTC.

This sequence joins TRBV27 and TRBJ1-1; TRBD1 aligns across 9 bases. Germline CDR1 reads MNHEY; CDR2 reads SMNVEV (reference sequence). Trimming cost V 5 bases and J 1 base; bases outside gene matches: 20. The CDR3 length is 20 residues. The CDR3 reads CASSPIIPRTGDETNTEAFF. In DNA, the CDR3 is TGTGCCAGCAGTCCCATTATTCCCCGGACAGGGGATGAGACGAACACTGAAGCTTTCTTT.

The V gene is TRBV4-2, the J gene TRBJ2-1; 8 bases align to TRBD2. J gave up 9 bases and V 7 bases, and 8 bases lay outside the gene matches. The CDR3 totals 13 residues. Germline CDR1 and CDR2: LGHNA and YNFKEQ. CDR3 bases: TGTGCCAGCAATTCGGGACTAGAGGGTGAGCAGTTCTTC. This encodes CASNSGLEGEQFF.

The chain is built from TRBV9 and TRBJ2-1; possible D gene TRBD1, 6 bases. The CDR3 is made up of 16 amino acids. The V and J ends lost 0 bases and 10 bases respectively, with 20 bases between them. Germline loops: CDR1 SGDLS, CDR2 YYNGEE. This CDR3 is CASSVDRVPAAREQFF. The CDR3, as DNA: TGTGCCAGCAGCGTAGACAGGGTCCCGGCCGCACGGGAGCAGTTCTTC.

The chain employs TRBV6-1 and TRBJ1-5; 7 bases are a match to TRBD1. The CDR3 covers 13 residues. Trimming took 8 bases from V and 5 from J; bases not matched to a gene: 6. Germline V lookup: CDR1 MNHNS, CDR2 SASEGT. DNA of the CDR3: TGTGCCAGCGCGAACAGGGGTCATCAGCCCCAGCATTTT. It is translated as CASANRGHQPQHF.

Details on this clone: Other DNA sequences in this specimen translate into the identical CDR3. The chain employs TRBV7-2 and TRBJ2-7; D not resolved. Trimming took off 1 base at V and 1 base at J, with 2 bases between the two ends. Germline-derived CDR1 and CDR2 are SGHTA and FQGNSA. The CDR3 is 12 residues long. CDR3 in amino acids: CASSLVSYEQYF. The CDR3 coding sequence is TGTGCCAGCAGCTTAGTATCCTACGAGCAGTACTTC. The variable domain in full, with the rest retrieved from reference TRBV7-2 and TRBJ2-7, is GAGVSQSPSNKVTEKGKDVELRCDPISGHTALYWYRQSLGQGLEFLIYFQGNSAPDKSGLPSDRFSAERTGGSVSTLTIQRTQQEDSAVYLCASSLVSYEQYFGPGTRLTVT.